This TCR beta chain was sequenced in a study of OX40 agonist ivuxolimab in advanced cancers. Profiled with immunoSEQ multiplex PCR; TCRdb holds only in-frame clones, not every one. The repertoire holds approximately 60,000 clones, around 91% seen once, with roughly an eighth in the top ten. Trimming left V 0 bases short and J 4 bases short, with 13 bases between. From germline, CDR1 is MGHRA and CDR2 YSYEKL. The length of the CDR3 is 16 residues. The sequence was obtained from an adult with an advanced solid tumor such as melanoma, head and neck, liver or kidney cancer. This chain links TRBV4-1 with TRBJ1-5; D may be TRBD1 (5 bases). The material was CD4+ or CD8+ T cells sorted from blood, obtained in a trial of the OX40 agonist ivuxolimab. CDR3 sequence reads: CASSQEYGGLNQPQHF. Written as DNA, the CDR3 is TGCGCCAGCAGCCAAGAATATGGGGGACTGAATCAGCCCCAGCATTTT.